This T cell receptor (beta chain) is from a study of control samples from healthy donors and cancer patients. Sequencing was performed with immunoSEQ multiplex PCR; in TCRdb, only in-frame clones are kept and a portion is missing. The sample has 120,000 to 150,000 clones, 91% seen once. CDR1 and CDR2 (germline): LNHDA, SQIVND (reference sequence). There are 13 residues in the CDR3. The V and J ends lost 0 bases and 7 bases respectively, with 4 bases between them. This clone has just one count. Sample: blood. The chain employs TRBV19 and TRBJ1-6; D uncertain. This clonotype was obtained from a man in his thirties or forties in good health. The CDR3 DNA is TGTGCCAGTAGTATAGATCCCAATTCACCCCTCCACTTT. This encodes CASSIDPNSPLHF. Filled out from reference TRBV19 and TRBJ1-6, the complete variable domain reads DGGITQSPKYLFRKEGQNVTLSCEQNLNHDAMYWYRQDPGQGLRLIYYSQIVNDFQKGDIAEGYSVSREKKESFPLTVTSAQKNPTAFYLCASSIDPNSPLHFGNGTRLTVT.